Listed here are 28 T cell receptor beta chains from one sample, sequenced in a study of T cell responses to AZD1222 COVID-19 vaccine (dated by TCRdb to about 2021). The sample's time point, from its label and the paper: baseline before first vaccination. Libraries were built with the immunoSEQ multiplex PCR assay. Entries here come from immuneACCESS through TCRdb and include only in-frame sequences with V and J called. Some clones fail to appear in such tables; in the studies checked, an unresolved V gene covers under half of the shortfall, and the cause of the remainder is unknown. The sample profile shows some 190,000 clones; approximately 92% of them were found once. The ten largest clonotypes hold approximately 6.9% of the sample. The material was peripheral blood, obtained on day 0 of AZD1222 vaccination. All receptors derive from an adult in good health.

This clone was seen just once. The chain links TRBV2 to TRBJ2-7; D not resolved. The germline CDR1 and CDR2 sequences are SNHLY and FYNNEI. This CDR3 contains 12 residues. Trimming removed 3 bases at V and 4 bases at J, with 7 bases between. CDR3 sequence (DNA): TGTGCCAGCAGTGACCCCAGGTACGAGCAGTACTTC. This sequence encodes CASSDPRYEQYF.

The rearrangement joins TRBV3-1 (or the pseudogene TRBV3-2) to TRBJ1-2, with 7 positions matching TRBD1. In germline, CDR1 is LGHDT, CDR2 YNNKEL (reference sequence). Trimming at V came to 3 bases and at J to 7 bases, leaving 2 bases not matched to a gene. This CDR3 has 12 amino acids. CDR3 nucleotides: TGTGCCAGCAGCCATTGGACAGGTGGCTACACCTTC. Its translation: CASSHWTGGYTF.

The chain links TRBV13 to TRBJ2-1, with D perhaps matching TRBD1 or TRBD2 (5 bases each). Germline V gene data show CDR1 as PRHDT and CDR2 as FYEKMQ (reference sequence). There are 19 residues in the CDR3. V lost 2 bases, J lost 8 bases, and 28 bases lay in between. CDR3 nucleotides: TGTGCCAGCAGCTTATTGTCAGCCGGAAGAGGGGATAAGGGAGATGAGCAGTTCTTC. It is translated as CASSLLSAGRGDKGDEQFF.

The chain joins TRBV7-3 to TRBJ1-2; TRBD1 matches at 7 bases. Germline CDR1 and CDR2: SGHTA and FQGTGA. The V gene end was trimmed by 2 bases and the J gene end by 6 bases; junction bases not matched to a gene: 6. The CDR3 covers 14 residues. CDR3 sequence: CASSLSPGGDGYTF. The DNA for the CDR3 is TGTGCCAGCAGCTTATCGCCAGGGGGGGATGGCTACACCTTC.

CDR3 sequence: CASSRTVTGGTDTQYF. Here the CDR3 DNA reads TGTGCCAGCTCACGTACTGTGACGGGGGGCACAGATACGCAGTATTTT. The chain links TRBV18 to TRBJ2-3; D is possibly TRBD2 (6 bases). Germline CDR1 and CDR2: KGHSH and LQKENI. CDR3 length: 16 amino acids. V was clipped by 4 bases and J by 1 base, with 15 bases between them.

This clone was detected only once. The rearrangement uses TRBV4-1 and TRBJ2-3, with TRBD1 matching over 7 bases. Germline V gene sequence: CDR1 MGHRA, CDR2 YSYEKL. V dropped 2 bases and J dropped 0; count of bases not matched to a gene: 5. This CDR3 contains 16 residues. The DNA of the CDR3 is TGCGCCAGCAGCCAAAGACAGGGCTCTAGCACAGATACGCAGTATTTT. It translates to CASSQRQGSSTDTQYF.

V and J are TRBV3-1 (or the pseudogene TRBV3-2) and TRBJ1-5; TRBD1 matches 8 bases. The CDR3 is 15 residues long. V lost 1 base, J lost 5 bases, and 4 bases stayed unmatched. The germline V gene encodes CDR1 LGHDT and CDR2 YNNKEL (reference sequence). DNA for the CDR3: TGTGCCAGCAGCCAAGGGACAGGGCAGGATCAGCCCCAGCATTTT. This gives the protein CASSQGTGQDQPQHF.

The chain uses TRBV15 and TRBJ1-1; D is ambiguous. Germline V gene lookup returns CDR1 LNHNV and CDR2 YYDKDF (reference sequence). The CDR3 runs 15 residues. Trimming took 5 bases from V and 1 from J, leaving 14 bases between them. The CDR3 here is CATSFPLTGNTEAFF. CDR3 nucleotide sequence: TGTGCCACCAGCTTCCCCCTGACCGGGAACACTGAAGCTTTCTTT.

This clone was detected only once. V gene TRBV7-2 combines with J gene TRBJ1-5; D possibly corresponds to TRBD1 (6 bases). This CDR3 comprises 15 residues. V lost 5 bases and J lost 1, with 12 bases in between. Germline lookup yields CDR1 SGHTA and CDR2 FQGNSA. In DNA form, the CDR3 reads TGTGCCAGCAGCGAAACAGGGTTGAGCAATCAGCCCCAGCATTTT. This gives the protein CASSETGLSNQPQHF.

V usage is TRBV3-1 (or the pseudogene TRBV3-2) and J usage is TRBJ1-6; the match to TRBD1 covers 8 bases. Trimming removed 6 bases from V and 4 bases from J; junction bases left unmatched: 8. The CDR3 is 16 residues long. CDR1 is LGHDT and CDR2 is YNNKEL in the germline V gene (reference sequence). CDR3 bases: TGTGCCAGCAGGAAAGGGACAGGAGTTTATAATTCACCCCTCCACTTT. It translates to CASRKGTGVYNSPLHF.

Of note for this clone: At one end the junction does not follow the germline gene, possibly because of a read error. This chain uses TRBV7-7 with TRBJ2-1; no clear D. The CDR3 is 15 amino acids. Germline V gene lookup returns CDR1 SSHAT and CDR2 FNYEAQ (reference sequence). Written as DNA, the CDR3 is TGTGCTAGCAGCTTAGGTCGCAACTCCTACAATGAGCAGTTCTTC. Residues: CASSLGRNSYNEQFF.

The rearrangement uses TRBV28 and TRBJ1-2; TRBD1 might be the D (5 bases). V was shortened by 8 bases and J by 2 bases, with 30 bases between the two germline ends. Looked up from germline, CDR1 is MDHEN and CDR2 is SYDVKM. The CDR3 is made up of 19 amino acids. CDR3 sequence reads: CASSQRSGQVRAANYGYTF. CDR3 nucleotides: TGTGCCAGCTCCCAAAGATCGGGGCAGGTTCGCGCCGCGAACTATGGCTACACCTTC.

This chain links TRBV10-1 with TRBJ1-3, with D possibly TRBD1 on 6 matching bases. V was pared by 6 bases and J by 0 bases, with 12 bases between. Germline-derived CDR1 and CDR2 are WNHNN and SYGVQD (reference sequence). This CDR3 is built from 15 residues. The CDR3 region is CASRSTGRSGNTIYF. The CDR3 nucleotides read TGCGCCAGCAGATCGACAGGCCGCTCTGGAAACACCATATATTTT.

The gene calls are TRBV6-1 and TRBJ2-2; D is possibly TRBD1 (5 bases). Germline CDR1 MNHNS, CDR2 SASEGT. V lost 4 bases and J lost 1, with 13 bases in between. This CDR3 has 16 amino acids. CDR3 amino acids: CASSVRQFVNTGELFF. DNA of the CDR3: TGTGCCAGCAGTGTACGACAGTTTGTGAACACCGGGGAGCTGTTTTTT.

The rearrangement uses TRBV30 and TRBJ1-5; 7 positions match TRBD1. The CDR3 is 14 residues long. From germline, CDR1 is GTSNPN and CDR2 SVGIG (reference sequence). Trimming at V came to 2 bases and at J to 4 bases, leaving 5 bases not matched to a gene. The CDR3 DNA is TGTGCCTGGAGTATCAGACAGGGTAATCAGCCCCAGCATTTT. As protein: CAWSIRQGNQPQHF.

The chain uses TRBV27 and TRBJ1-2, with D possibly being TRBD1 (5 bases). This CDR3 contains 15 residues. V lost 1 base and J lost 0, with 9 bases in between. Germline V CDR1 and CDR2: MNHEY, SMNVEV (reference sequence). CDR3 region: CASSLWGVSNYGYTF. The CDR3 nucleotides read TGTGCCAGCAGTTTATGGGGGGTATCTAACTATGGCTACACCTTC.

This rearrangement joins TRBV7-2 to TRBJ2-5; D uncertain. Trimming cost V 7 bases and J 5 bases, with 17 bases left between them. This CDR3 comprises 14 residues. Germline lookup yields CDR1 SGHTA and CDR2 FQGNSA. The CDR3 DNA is TGTGCCAGCACCCAACTACCAATTGGGGAGACCCAGTACTTC. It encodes CASTQLPIGETQYF.

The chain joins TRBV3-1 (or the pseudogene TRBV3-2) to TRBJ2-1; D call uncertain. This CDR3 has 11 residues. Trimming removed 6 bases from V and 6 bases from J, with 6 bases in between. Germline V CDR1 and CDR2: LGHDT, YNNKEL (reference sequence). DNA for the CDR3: TGTGCCAGCAGGTACATCAATGAGCAGTTCTTC. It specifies CASRYINEQFF.

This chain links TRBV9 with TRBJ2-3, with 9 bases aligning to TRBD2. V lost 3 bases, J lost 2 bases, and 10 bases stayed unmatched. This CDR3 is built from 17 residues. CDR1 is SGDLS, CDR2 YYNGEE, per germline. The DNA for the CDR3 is TGTGCCAGCAGCGCGGAAACCGGGACTAGCATCACAGATACGCAGTATTTT. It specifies CASSAETGTSITDTQYF.

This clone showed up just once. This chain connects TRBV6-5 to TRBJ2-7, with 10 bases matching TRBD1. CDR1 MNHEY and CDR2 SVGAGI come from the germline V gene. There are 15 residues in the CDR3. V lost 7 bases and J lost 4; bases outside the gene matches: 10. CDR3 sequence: CASNPRGQGSYEQYF. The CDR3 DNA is TGTGCCAGCAATCCCAGGGGACAGGGGTCGTACGAGCAGTACTTC.

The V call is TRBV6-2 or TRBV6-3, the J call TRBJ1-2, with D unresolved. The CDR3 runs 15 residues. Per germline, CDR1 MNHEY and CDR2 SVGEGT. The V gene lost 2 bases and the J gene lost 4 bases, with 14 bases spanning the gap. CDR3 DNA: TGTGCCAGCAGTTACGAAGCGGGTGTCAGCTATGGCTACACCTTC. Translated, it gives CASSYEAGVSYGYTF.

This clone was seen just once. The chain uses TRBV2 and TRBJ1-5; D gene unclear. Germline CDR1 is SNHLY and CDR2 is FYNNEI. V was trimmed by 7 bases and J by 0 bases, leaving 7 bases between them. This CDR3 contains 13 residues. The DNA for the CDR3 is TGTGCCAGCAAGGAGCATAGCAATCAGCCCCAGCATTTT. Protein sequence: CASKEHSNQPQHF.

The CDR3 loop reads CASSPGTGNSPLHF. The CDR3 DNA is TGTGCCAGCTCACCAGGGACGGGAAATTCACCCCTCCACTTT. This chain joins TRBV18 and TRBJ1-6; a weak D match, TRBD1 (5 bases). The V gene lost 2 bases and the J gene lost 7 bases, with 9 bases spanning the gap. The germline V gene encodes CDR1 KGHSH and CDR2 LQKENI. The CDR3 contains 14 residues.

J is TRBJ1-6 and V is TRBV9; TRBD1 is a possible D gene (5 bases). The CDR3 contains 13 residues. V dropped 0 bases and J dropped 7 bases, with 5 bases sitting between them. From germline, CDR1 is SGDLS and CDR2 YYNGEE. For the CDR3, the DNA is TGTGCCAGCAGCGTAGCAGGGAATTCACCCCTCCACTTT. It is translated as CASSVAGNSPLHF.

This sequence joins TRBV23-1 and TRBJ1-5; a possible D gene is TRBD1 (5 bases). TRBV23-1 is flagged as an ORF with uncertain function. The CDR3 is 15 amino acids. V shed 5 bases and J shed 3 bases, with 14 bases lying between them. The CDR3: CASSFGGRDNQPQHF. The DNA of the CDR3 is TGCGCCAGCAGTTTCGGAGGCAGGGACAATCAGCCCCAGCATTTT.

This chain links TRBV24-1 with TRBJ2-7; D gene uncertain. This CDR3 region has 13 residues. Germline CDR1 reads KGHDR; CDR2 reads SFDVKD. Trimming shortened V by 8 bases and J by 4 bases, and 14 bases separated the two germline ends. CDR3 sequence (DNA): TGTGCCACCAAACGGGCCCTGAAATACGAGCAGTACGTC. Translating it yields CATKRALKYEQYV.

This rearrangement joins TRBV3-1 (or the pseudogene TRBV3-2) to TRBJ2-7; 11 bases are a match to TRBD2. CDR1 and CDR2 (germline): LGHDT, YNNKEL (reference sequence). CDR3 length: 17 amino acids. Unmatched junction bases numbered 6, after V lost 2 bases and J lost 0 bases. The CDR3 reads CASSQLAGGLLSYEQYF. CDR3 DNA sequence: TGTGCCAGCAGCCAACTAGCGGGGGGTCTCCTCTCCTACGAGCAGTACTTC.

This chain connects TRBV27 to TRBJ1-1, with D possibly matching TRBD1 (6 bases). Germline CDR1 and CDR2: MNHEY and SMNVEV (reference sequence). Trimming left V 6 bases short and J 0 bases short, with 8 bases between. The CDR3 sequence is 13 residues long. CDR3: CASRDRLNTEAFF. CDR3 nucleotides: TGTGCCAGCAGGGACAGATTGAACACTGAAGCTTTCTTT.